This entry lists 27 T cell receptor beta chains sequenced from one sample in a study of T-cell memory formation after mild COVID-19. Using its own MiXCR run on the 5' RACE reads, TCRdb lists one record per CDR3 protein. In the table there are about 350,000 distinct CDR3 sequences, roughly an eighth of which are singletons. Material: PBMCs or a T cell subset sorted from them (not recorded which). The receptors originated from a man aged 18-30 years who had mild COVID-19 (a few samples of this study predate the infection). Cell type and time point are not known.

A remark on this clonotype: At one boundary the junction diverges from the germline segment, which might be a read error. This chain joins TRBV5-4 and TRBJ2-5; 8 bases match TRBD1. Germline assignment: CDR1 SGHNT and CDR2 YYREEE (reference sequence). This CDR3 has 12 amino acids. CDR3 sequence (DNA): TGTGCCAGCAGCAGCTTCCCAGGGGGCCCCTGCTTC. It yields the protein CASSSFPGGPCF.

Only a few counts were recorded for this clonotype. The chain links TRBV6-2 or TRBV6-3 to TRBJ2-2; D is uncertain. Germline-derived CDR1 and CDR2 are MNHEY and SVGEGT. The CDR3 has 14 amino acids. V lost 2 bases, J lost 4 bases, and 8 bases lay in between. CDR3 DNA sequence: TGTGCCAGCAGTTACGCGACTGGCACCGGGGAGCTGTTTTTT. Translation gives CASSYATGTGELFF.

This clonotype was observed a handful of times. The V call is TRBV7-9, the J call TRBJ2-3; perhaps TRBD1 as D (6 bases). The V gene's germline CDR1 is SEHNR and CDR2 FQNEAQ (reference sequence). Trimming stripped 0 bases from V and 5 bases from J, with 15 bases between. CDR3 length: 16 residues. The CDR3 DNA sequence: TGTGCCAGCAGCTTAGCGGTCAGGGGAAGAATAGATACGCAGTATTTT. This sequence encodes CASSLAVRGRIDTQYF. Full variable domain (outside the CDR3, taken from reference TRBV7-9 and TRBJ2-3): DTGVSQNPRHKITKRGQNVTFRCDPISEHNRLYWYRQTLGQGPEFLTYFQNEAQLEKSRLLSDRFSAERPKGSFSTLEIQRTEQGDSAMYLCASSLAVRGRIDTQYFGPGTRLTVL.

This clonotype was seen a handful of times. The chain couples TRBV7-9 to TRBJ2-7; tentatively, D is TRBD1 (6 bases). Germline CDR1 and CDR2: SEHNR and FQNEAQ (reference sequence). The CDR3 totals 15 residues. V was pared by 4 bases and J by 2 bases, with 15 bases between. CDR3 DNA: TGTGCCAGCAGCTCTCCGGGACACCCGACCTACGAGCAGTACTTC. Its protein is CASSSPGHPTYEQYF.

This clonotype was counted at least ten times. This chain joins TRBV7-9 and TRBJ2-5; maybe TRBD1 (5 bases). Trimming left V 2 bases short and J 5 bases short, with 12 bases between. Germline V CDR1 and CDR2: SEHNR, FQNEAQ (reference sequence). This CDR3 comprises 14 residues. The CDR3 loop reads CASSLQGFGETQYF. Here the CDR3 DNA reads TGTGCCAGCAGCTTACAGGGTTTTGGGGAGACCCAGTACTTC.

CDR3 coding DNA: TGTGCCAGCTCCGACATCGGGGCGGATGGTGGCTACACCTTC. This sequence encodes CASSDIGADGGYTF. The V gene is TRBV18, the J gene TRBJ1-2; D is possibly TRBD1 (5 bases). Germline values: CDR1 KGHSH, CDR2 LQKENI. V lost 6 bases to trimming and J lost 7 bases, with 18 bases between them. The CDR3 length is 14 residues.

This clonotype has ten or more counts. This chain connects TRBV24-1 to TRBJ2-1; D remains unclear. This CDR3 spans 11 amino acids. V lost 3 bases and J lost 7, with 3 bases in between. The germline CDR1 and CDR2 sequences are KGHDR and SFDVKD. In nucleotides, the CDR3 is TGTGCCACCAGTGATGGGAATGAGCAGTTCTTC. This encodes CATSDGNEQFF.

This clonotype was seen a handful of times. The chain couples TRBV20-1 to TRBJ1-6; unclear D gene. Germline loops: CDR1 DFQATT, CDR2 SNEGSKA (reference sequence). This CDR3 has 14 residues. V lost 6 bases, J lost 3 bases, and 12 bases lay in between. The CDR3 loop reads CSAFREGYNSPLHF. CDR3 in DNA: TGCAGTGCATTTAGAGAAGGCTATAATTCACCCCTCCACTTT.

The table lists this clonotype with a few counts. The V gene is TRBV4-2, the J gene TRBJ2-3; a weak D match, TRBD2 (5 bases). The CDR3 loop spans 15 amino acids. The V end lost 1 base, the J end lost 6 bases, and 14 bases lay between the germline ends. From germline, CDR1 is LGHNA and CDR2 YNFKEQ. CDR3 bases: TGTGCCAGCAGCCAAGTAGCCAAGGGAGTCGATACGCAGTATTTT. This sequence encodes CASSQVAKGVDTQYF.

This clonotype has at least ten counts. The V call is TRBV11-2, the J call TRBJ2-7; 7 bases are a match to TRBD2. This CDR3 has 13 residues. The germline CDR1 and CDR2 sequences are SGHAT and FQNNGV. J lost 2 bases, V lost 3 bases, and 1 base had no gene match. The CDR3 nucleotides are TGTGCCAGCAGCTTCAGCGGGGCCTACGAGCAGTACGTC. Amino acids: CASSFSGAYEQYV.

This clonotype was detected many times. The rearrangement uses TRBV4-1 and TRBJ2-1; D ambiguous. Germline assignment: CDR1 MGHRA and CDR2 YSYEKL. This CDR3 has 15 residues. V lost 1 base to trimming and J lost 2 bases, with 9 bases between them. This CDR3 reads CASSQAGTAYNEQFF. CDR3 nucleotide sequence: TGCGCCAGCAGCCAAGCGGGCACAGCCTACAATGAGCAGTTCTTC.

This sequence joins TRBV7-6 and TRBJ2-5; maybe TRBD1 (5 bases). The CDR3 sequence is 13 residues long. V shed 6 bases and J shed 5 bases, with 13 bases lying between them. The germline gives CDR1 SGHVS, CDR2 FNYEAQ. CDR3 sequence (DNA): TGTGCCAGCAGTCCCAGGGCCGGGGAGACCCAGTACTTC. Amino acid sequence: CASSPRAGETQYF.

V is TRBV6-4 and J is TRBJ2-3; 7 nucleotides agree with TRBD2. The CDR3 is 16 residues long. V lost 4 bases to trimming and J lost 2 bases; unmatched junction nucleotides: 9. The germline gives CDR1 MRHNA, CDR2 SNTAGT. This CDR3 reads CASSALERGSTDTQYF. The CDR3 DNA reads TGTGCCAGCAGTGCTTTGGAGCGGGGCTCCACAGATACGCAGTATTTT.

A word on this clonotype: Relative to the germline gene, one junction end is altered; a read error may explain this. The chain couples TRBV20-1 to TRBJ1-6, with D possibly matching TRBD1 (6 bases). The CDR3 loop spans 16 amino acids. Germline assignment: CDR1 DFQATT and CDR2 SNEGSKA (reference sequence). The CDR3 sequence: CSSRDLRRGSNSPLHF. CDR3 in DNA: TGCAGTTCTAGAGATCTTCGCAGGGGTAGTAATTCACCCCTCCACTTT.

The gene calls are TRBV5-1 and TRBJ1-2, with TRBD1 identical over 9 bases. CDR1 and CDR2 from the germline V gene are SGHRS and YFSETQ. This CDR3 is 15 amino acids long. With 4 bases clipped from V and 8 bases from J, the junction kept 12 bases outside the gene matches. The CDR3 bases are TGCGCCAGCAGCCTAACCCGGGACAGGGTAATCGGCTACACCTTC. It yields the protein CASSLTRDRVIGYTF.

This clonotype appeared a few times. The chain recombines TRBV5-5 with TRBJ2-7, with D maybe TRBD2 (6 bases). Germline V CDR1 and CDR2: SGHKS, YYEKEE (reference sequence). Trimming cost V 2 bases and J 0 bases, with 18 bases left between them. The length of the CDR3 is 17 residues. The CDR3 DNA sequence: TGTGCCAGCAGCTTCAGTCCTCGCGGGGTGAGCTCCTACGAGCAGTACGTC. Translated: CASSFSPRGVSSYEQYV.

This clonotype has more than one count but fewer than ten. V and J are TRBV9 and TRBJ2-5, with 7 bases identical to TRBD2. The CDR3 spans 14 residues. V lost 1 base to trimming and J lost 9 bases; unmatched junction nucleotides: 9. Germline CDR1 SGDLS, CDR2 YYNGEE. This chain's CDR3 is CASSVLSGDAAQYF. The DNA of the CDR3 is TGTGCCAGCAGCGTACTAAGCGGGGATGCGGCCCAGTACTTC.

This rearrangement joins TRBV7-2 to TRBJ1-2; the D is unclear. The CDR3 runs 15 residues. Looked up from germline, CDR1 is SGHTA and CDR2 is FQGNSA. V was clipped by 1 base and J by 4 bases, with 13 bases between them. CDR3 in DNA: TGTGCCAGCAGCTTAGGTAACAGAGTATTCTATGGCTACACCTTC. Translated: CASSLGNRVFYGYTF.

This clonotype appeared many times. The chain joins TRBV7-6 to TRBJ2-5, with no clear D. Deletions cut 5 bases from V and 5 bases from J, with 15 bases between. The germline gives CDR1 SGHVS, CDR2 FNYEAQ. The CDR3 loop spans 14 amino acids. CDR3 region: CASSAHGPRETQYF. In DNA, the CDR3 is TGTGCCAGCAGCGCCCACGGTCCTCGGGAGACCCAGTACTTC.

This clonotype was found a few times. The chain recombines TRBV5-1 with TRBJ1-2, with TRBD1 as a possible D gene (5 bases). Germline CDR1 SGHRS, CDR2 YFSETQ. V lost 0 bases, J lost 4 bases, and 13 bases lay in between. CDR3 size: 15 residues. CDR3 sequence reads: CASSLGQGVIYGYTF. CDR3 nucleotides: TGCGCCAGCAGCTTGGGCCAGGGTGTTATCTATGGCTACACCTTC.

The gene calls are TRBV6-1 and TRBJ2-1; D is unclear. With 6 bases removed from V and 0 bases from J, the gap between germline ends came to 9 bases. Germline loops: CDR1 MNHNS, CDR2 SASEGT. The CDR3 is made up of 14 amino acids. CDR3 amino acids: CASSVQSSYNEQFF. The CDR3 nucleotides read TGTGCCAGCAGCGTACAGAGCTCCTACAATGAGCAGTTCTTC.

The chain couples TRBV5-4 to TRBJ2-5; 8 bases are a match to TRBD2. CDR1 is SGHNT and CDR2 is YYREEE in the germline V gene (reference sequence). CDR3 length: 14 residues. V shed 3 bases and J 5 bases; nucleotides not matched to a gene: 6. The CDR3 region is CASSSAGGGETQYF. Written as DNA, the CDR3 is TGTGCCAGCAGCTCCGCCGGGGGGGGGGAGACCCAGTACTTC.

The gene calls are TRBV12-5 and TRBJ2-2; no clear D. Trimming pared 5 bases from V and 6 bases from J, leaving 10 bases between. The CDR3 is 13 residues long. Germline CDR1 reads LGHNT; CDR2 reads FRNRAP. CDR3: CASGGVQPGELFF. CDR3 sequence (DNA): TGTGCTAGTGGTGGGGTGCAGCCCGGGGAGCTGTTTTTT.

DNA of the CDR3: TGTGCCAGCCATGCAGGGGTTTTCAATGAGCAGTTCTTC. The encoded protein is CASHAGVFNEQFF. This rearrangement joins TRBV12-3 or TRBV12-4 to TRBJ2-1; TRBD1 is a possible D gene (6 bases). This CDR3 is built from 13 residues. The ends were cut back, 8 bases at V and 6 bases at J, with 14 bases in the middle.

This clonotype has just a few counts. J is TRBJ2-2 and V is TRBV6-5; 7 nucleotides line up with TRBD1. The trim removed 7 bases at V and 9 bases at J, leaving 14 bases unmatched. CDR1 is MNHEY and CDR2 is SVGAGI in the germline V gene. This CDR3 is 15 amino acids long. CDR3 DNA: TGTGCCAGCACTCCGGGACAGACCGGTGCAAGGGAGCTGTTTTTT. It encodes CASTPGQTGARELFF.

The J gene is TRBJ2-7, the V gene TRBV18; a weak D match, TRBD1 (6 bases). Trimming removed 1 base at V and 4 bases at J, with 11 bases between. CDR3 length: 14 residues. Germline loops: CDR1 KGHSH, CDR2 LQKENI. CDR3 amino acids: CASSPQGEPYEQYV. The CDR3 nucleotides read TGTGCCAGCTCACCACAGGGGGAACCATACGAGCAGTACGTC.

As DNA, the CDR3 is TGTGCCAGCAGATGGAGACAGGGGGGACTTAACACTGAAGCTTTCTTT. This codes for CASRWRQGGLNTEAFF. The chain has TRBV5-6 and TRBJ1-1; 9 nucleotides line up with TRBD1. This CDR3 contains 16 residues. Trimming removed 5 bases from V and 2 bases from J; junction bases left unmatched: 10. CDR1 is SGHDT and CDR2 is YYEEEE in the germline V gene.